These 19 T cell receptor beta chains share one sample of origin, sequenced in a study of T cells and copy number aberrations in small-cell lung cancer. Clones were sequenced by immunoSEQ multiplex PCR, and TCRdb holds only the in-frame ones, with some missing. The sample holds 8,500 to 10,000 clones, about 80% seen once. The sample consisted of normal tissue next to the tumor. Every receptor here comes from a man between 60 and 75 years old with small cell lung cancer.

The chain employs TRBV11-1 and TRBJ2-2; 7 nucleotides line up with TRBD2. The germline V gene encodes CDR1 SGHAT and CDR2 FQDESV (reference sequence). J lost 4 bases, V lost 3 bases, and 5 bases had no gene match. The CDR3 runs to 15 residues. The CDR3 nucleotides read TGTGCCAGCAGCTTCGGGGGGAGAGGCACCGGGGAGCTGTTTTTT. Translating gives CASSFGGRGTGELFF.

The rearrangement uses TRBV30 and TRBJ1-2; D ambiguous. V was pared by 5 bases and J by 6 bases, with 4 bases between. This CDR3 has 9 residues. The germline V gene encodes CDR1 GTSNPN and CDR2 SVGIG (reference sequence). CDR3 in DNA: TGTGCCTGGGGGGATGGCTACACCTTC. This gives the protein CAWGDGYTF.

This clone has only one observation. This CDR3 is CASSEWGAQPQHF. The CDR3 DNA is TGTGCCAGCAGTGAATGGGGGGCTCAGCCCCAGCATTTT. The chain links TRBV6-1 to TRBJ1-5; possible D gene TRBD1, 6 bases. The CDR3 length is 13 residues. Trimming removed 2 bases from V and 6 bases from J, with 8 bases in between. Germline CDR1 is MNHNS and CDR2 is SASEGT.

The J gene is TRBJ1-1, the V gene TRBV11-2; D unclear. The CDR3 contains 15 residues. Germline assignment: CDR1 SGHAT and CDR2 FQNNGV. The V gene lost 3 bases and the J gene lost 4 bases, with 15 bases spanning the gap. The CDR3 here is CASSLGSLSSTEAFF. The CDR3 DNA reads as TGTGCCAGCAGCTTGGGGAGTCTCTCCAGCACTGAAGCTTTCTTT.

This rearrangement joins TRBV18 to TRBJ2-3; 9 bases match TRBD2. From germline, CDR1 is KGHSH and CDR2 LQKENI. The CDR3 has 18 residues. Trimming at V came to 1 base and at J to 0 bases, leaving 8 bases not matched to a gene. Here the CDR3 DNA reads TGTGCCAGCTCACCACGGAGCGGGAGGACCTCTAGCACAGATACGCAGTATTTT. Its protein is CASSPRSGRTSSTDTQYF. Variable domain in full (rest from reference TRBV18 and TRBJ2-3): NAGVMQNPRHLVRRRGQEARLRCSPMKGHSHVYWYRQLPEEGLKFMVYLQKENIIDESGMPKERFSAEFPKEGPSILRIQQVVRGDSAAYFCASSPRSGRTSSTDTQYFGPGTRLTVL.

V gene TRBV7-9 combines with J gene TRBJ2-2; D is tentatively TRBD1 or TRBD2 (8 bases each). The CDR3 sequence is 16 residues long. Germline V CDR1 and CDR2: SEHNR, FQNEAQ (reference sequence). The V gene lost 6 bases and the J gene lost 1 base, with 15 bases spanning the gap. The CDR3 reads CASRLSGTGNTGELFF. DNA for the CDR3: TGTGCCAGCAGACTTAGCGGGACAGGGAACACCGGGGAGCTGTTTTTT. Full variable domain (outside the CDR3, taken from reference TRBV7-9 and TRBJ2-2): DTGVSQNPRHKITKRGQNVTFRCDPISEHNRLYWYRQTLGQGPEFLTYFQNEAQLEKSRLLSDRFSAERPKGSFSTLEIQRTEQGDSAMYLCASRLSGTGNTGELFFGEGSRLTVL.

This chain links TRBV6-5 with TRBJ1-1; D not resolved. From germline, CDR1 is MNHEY and CDR2 SVGAGI. The ends were cut back, 4 bases at V and 9 bases at J, with 15 bases in the middle. CDR3 length: 13 residues. The DNA for the CDR3 is TGTGCCAGCAGTTCCTCCAGGTCGGGGAAAGCTTTCTTT. As protein: CASSSSRSGKAFF.

CDR3 sequence: CASSLGVGGTSTDTQYF. As DNA, the CDR3 is TGCGCCAGCAGCTTGGGGGTCGGGGGCACTAGCACAGATACGCAGTATTTT. V gene TRBV5-1 combines with J gene TRBJ2-3; D might be TRBD1 or TRBD2, each matching 6 bases. There are 17 residues in the CDR3. CDR1 and CDR2 from the germline V gene are SGHRS and YFSETQ. The ends were cut back, 0 bases at V and 0 bases at J, with 14 bases in the middle.

This clone is termed medium-sized. Other DNA sequences in this sample translate to the same CDR3. V is TRBV7-6 and J is TRBJ2-7; 7 bases fit TRBD2. Germline values: CDR1 SGHVS, CDR2 FNYEAQ. The CDR3 loop spans 18 amino acids. V was clipped by 1 base and J by 5 bases; unmatched bases: 17. CDR3 coding DNA: TGTGCCAGCAGCTTAGGGTCTAAGAGGGAGGGCCTTTTGGACGAGCAGTACTTC. Amino acids: CASSLGSKREGLLDEQYF.

Sample share makes this clone hyperexpanded. This chain links TRBV15 with TRBJ2-5; no reliable D call. This CDR3 spans 12 amino acids. V lost 0 bases and J 5 bases, leaving 4 bases between the germline ends. CDR1 LNHNV and CDR2 YYDKDF come from the germline V gene (reference sequence). CDR3 sequence: CATSRDLETQYF. CDR3 nucleotides: TGTGCCACCAGCAGAGATCTGGAGACCCAGTACTTC.

The gene calls are TRBV11-2 and TRBJ1-1, with D perhaps matching TRBD1 (6 bases). CDR1 and CDR2 from the germline V gene are SGHAT and FQNNGV. The V gene lost 2 bases and the J gene lost 4 bases, with 11 bases spanning the gap. The CDR3 runs to 14 residues. The CDR3 loop is CASSLMTGTTEAFF. The CDR3 DNA follows: TGTGCCAGCAGCTTAATGACAGGAACCACTGAAGCTTTCTTT.

Only one count was recorded for this clone. Other DNA variants within this sample encode the same CDR3. DNA of the CDR3: TGCGCCAGCAGTTTAAGCGGCACTAGCACAGATACGCAGTATTTT. Translated: CASSLSGTSTDTQYF. The rearrangement links TRBV5-1 to TRBJ2-3; maybe TRBD2 (5 bases). The CDR3 contains 15 residues. Germline CDR1 is SGHRS and CDR2 is YFSETQ. Trimming left V 5 bases short and J 0 bases short, with 13 bases between.

This sequence joins TRBV18 and TRBJ1-2, with D possibly matching TRBD1 (6 bases). In germline, CDR1 is KGHSH, CDR2 LQKENI. Trimming stripped 0 bases from V and 8 bases from J, with 16 bases between. The CDR3 extends over 15 amino acids. The CDR3: CASSPPGGALEGYTF. CDR3 sequence (DNA): TGTGCCAGCTCACCACCGGGGGGCGCATTGGAAGGCTACACCTTC.

The rearrangement links TRBV18 to TRBJ1-4; the D is unclear. The CDR3 sequence is 15 residues long. Germline V CDR1 and CDR2: KGHSH, LQKENI. The V end lost 3 bases, the J end lost 4 bases, and 12 bases lay between the germline ends. CDR3 in DNA: TGTGCCAGCTCACCCCCGTCCGCGGATAATGAAAAACTGTTTTTT. It is translated as CASSPPSADNEKLFF.

The chain recombines TRBV2 with TRBJ2-6; weak D call: TRBD2 (7 bases). The CDR3 sequence is 18 residues long. V shed 8 bases and J shed 0 bases, with 20 bases lying between them. Germline V gene data show CDR1 as SNHLY and CDR2 as FYNNEI. The CDR3 DNA is TGTGCCAGCGCCCCTAGGGGGGGCAGTTCCTCTGGGGCCAACGTCCTGACTTTC. Translated: CASAPRGGSSSGANVLTF.

The V gene is TRBV7-3, the J gene TRBJ2-1; 8 bases map to TRBD1. Germline V lookup: CDR1 SGHTA, CDR2 FQGTGA. V was pared by 5 bases and J by 0 bases, with 12 bases of the junction left unmatched. The CDR3 is 18 residues long. As DNA, the CDR3 is TGTGCCAGCAGCCCACTCCGGGACAGGAAGAGCTCCTACAATGAGCAGTTCTTC. As protein: CASSPLRDRKSSYNEQFF.

The rearrangement uses TRBV6-4 and TRBJ2-2; a weak D match, TRBD1 (5 bases). CDR3 length: 13 amino acids. CDR1 is MRHNA and CDR2 is SNTAGT in the germline V gene. Trimming left V 2 bases short and J 4 bases short, with 5 bases between. The CDR3 DNA reads TGTGCCAGCAGTGACAGGGGCACCGGGGAGCTGTTTTTT. Its translation: CASSDRGTGELFF.

This chain links TRBV7-8 with TRBJ2-3, with D perhaps TRBD2 (7 bases). Trimming stripped 0 bases from V and 1 base from J, with 11 bases between. CDR1 is SGHVS, CDR2 FQNEAQ, per germline. This CDR3 is built from 16 residues. The CDR3 loop reads CASSLAVGGGTDTQYF. The CDR3 DNA reads TGTGCCAGCAGCTTAGCTGTAGGGGGGGGCACAGATACGCAGTATTTT.

The chain combines TRBV7-3 with TRBJ2-3; D might be TRBD2 (6 bases). Germline values: CDR1 SGHTA, CDR2 FQGTGA. The CDR3 has 15 residues. V lost 2 bases and J lost 0, with 9 bases in between. The CDR3 DNA follows: TGTGCCAGCAGCTTAGTAGCGGAGAGCACAGATACGCAGTATTTT. Protein product: CASSLVAESTDTQYF.